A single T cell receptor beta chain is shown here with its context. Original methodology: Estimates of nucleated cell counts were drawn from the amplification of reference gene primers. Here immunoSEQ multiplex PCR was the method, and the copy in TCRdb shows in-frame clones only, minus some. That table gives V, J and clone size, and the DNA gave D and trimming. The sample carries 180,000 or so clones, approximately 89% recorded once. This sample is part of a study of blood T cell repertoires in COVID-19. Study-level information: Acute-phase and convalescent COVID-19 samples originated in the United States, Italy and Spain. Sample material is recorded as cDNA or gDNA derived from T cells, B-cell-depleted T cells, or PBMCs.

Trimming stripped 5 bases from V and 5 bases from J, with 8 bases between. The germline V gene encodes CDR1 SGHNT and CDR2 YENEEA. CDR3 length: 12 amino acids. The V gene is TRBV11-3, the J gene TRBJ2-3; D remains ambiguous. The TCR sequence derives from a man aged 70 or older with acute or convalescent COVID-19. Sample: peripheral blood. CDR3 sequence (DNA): TGTGCCAGCAGCACATCAGGAGATACGCAGTATTTT. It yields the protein CASSTSGDTQYF.